Listed here are 8 T cell receptor beta chains from one sample, sequenced in a study of cytomegalovirus exposure and HLA in healthy donors. TCRdb keeps only in-frame clones here, not all; method: immunoSEQ multiplex PCR. Of 220,000 or so clones detected, around 86% appear once; the ten largest clones hold about 2%. The source material was PBMCs. The receptor source for this set is a young woman in good health and CMV-seropositive.

Concerning this clone itself: The sample contains more than one DNA sequence encoding this CDR3. The gene calls are TRBV6-5 and TRBJ2-5; 7 bases match TRBD1. Germline loops: CDR1 MNHEY, CDR2 SVGAGI. With V trimmed by 2 bases and J by 7 bases, 4 bases remained unmatched. The CDR3 loop spans 13 amino acids. Here the CDR3 DNA reads TGTGCCAGCAGTTACACCTCAGGGGGGACCCAGTACTTC. Its translation is CASSYTSGGTQYF.

The chain carries TRBV6-1 and TRBJ2-3; possibly TRBD2 for D (6 bases). The V end was cut by 4 bases, the J end by 6 bases, with 14 bases between. The CDR3 is 14 residues long. CDR1 MNHNS and CDR2 SASEGT come from the germline V gene. This chain's CDR3 is CASSGGRERDTQYF. The CDR3 coding sequence is TGTGCCAGCAGTGGAGGGCGGGAAAGGGATACGCAGTATTTT.

The chain carries TRBV27 and TRBJ2-2, with a weak D call TRBD1 (6 bases). This CDR3 contains 15 residues. Per germline, CDR1 MNHEY and CDR2 SMNVEV (reference sequence). Trimming stripped 10 bases from V and 1 base from J, with 16 bases between. The CDR3 loop is CATKPSRGNTGELFF. Here the CDR3 DNA reads TGTGCCACCAAGCCCTCCAGGGGGAACACCGGGGAGCTGTTTTTT.

This rearrangement joins TRBV15 to TRBJ1-5; 8 bases fit TRBD1. The CDR3 covers 16 residues. J lost 0 bases, V lost 5 bases, and 6 bases had no gene match. The germline CDR1 and CDR2 sequences are LNHNV and YYDKDF (reference sequence). The CDR3, as DNA: TGTGCCACCAGCCTCCGGACAGGGAATAGCAATCAGCCCCAGCATTTT. Translating it yields CATSLRTGNSNQPQHF.

CDR3 DNA: TGTGCCAGCACCTACAGGGCGAATAATGAAAAACTGTTTTTT. Translation: CASTYRANNEKLFF. The chain couples TRBV6-6 to TRBJ1-4; TRBD1 might be the D (6 bases). V lost 7 bases and J 4 bases, leaving 13 bases between the germline ends. From germline, CDR1 is MNHNY and CDR2 SVGAGI (reference sequence). There are 14 residues in the CDR3.

This rearrangement joins TRBV11-3 to TRBJ2-1; D possibly corresponds to TRBD2 (6 bases). The CDR3 is 15 amino acids. Trimming cost V 0 bases and J 5 bases, with 11 bases left between them. CDR1 is SGHNT and CDR2 is YENEEA in the germline V gene. CDR3 nucleotide sequence: TGTGCCAGCAGCTTAGATGTAGCGGCGGACAATGAGCAGTTCTTC. It translates to CASSLDVAADNEQFF.

Only a few counts were recorded for this clone. The chain uses TRBV10-1 and TRBJ1-1, with 7 nucleotides matching TRBD1. This CDR3 region has 14 residues. With V trimmed by 4 bases and J by 4 bases, 6 bases remained unmatched. CDR1 is WNHNN and CDR2 is SYGVQD in the germline V gene (reference sequence). CDR3 in DNA: TGCGCCAGCAGTGGGGGGACAGCATTCACTGAAGCTTTCTTT. It encodes CASSGGTAFTEAFF.

The rearrangement uses TRBV2 and TRBJ2-3, with D tentatively TRBD1 (5 bases). Per the germline V gene, CDR1 is SNHLY and CDR2 is FYNNEI. The CDR3 is 17 amino acids. With 5 bases removed from V and 0 bases from J, the gap between germline ends came to 18 bases. The CDR3 sequence is CASSRGNRLSSTDTQYF. The CDR3 DNA sequence: TGTGCCAGCAGTAGGGGAAATCGGCTTTCTAGCACAGATACGCAGTATTTT.